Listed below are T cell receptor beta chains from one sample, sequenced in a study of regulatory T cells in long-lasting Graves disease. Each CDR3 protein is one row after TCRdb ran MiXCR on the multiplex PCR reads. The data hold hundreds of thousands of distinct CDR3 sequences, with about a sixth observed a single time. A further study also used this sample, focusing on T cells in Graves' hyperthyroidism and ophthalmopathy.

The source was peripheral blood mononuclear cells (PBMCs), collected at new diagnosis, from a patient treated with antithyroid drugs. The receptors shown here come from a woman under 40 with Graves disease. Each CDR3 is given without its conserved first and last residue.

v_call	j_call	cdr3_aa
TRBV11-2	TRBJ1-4	ASSLVLQAATNEKLF
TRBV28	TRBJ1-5	ASSLPQGAGQPQH
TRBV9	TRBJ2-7	ASSADSRLSYEQY
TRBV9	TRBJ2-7	ASSVGQGNDEQY
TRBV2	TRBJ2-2	ASTWGTGTGELF
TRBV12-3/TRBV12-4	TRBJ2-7	ASQTRAGLAPYEQY
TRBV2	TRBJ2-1	ASRALAGATNEQF
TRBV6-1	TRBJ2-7	ASSDGAGPFYEQY
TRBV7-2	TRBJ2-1	ASSRVAGGDNEQF
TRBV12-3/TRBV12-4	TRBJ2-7	ASSFSGVPYEQY
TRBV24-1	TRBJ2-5	ATSHRTGRQETQY
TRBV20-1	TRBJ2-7	SAKRTSYEQY
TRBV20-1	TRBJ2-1	SAFNGRSSYNEQF
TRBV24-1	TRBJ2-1	ATSGTGLYNEQF
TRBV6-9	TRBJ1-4	ASSYRPGEKLF
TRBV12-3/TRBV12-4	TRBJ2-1	ASSFGREAFNEQF
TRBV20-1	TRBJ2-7	SAETSGSRVY
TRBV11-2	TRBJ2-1	ASSFGGTSNNEQF
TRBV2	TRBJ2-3	ASSDRLAGVDTQY
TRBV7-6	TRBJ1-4	ASSRGQGTITNEKLF
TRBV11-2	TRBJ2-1	ASSLFSGNYNEQF
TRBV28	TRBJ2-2	ASSLFGGSSGTGELF
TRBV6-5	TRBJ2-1	ASSYSTGNNEQF
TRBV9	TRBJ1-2	ASNPGGAIYGYT
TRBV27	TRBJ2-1	ASSLQRGSYNEQF
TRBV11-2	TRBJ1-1	ASSLQRTGGTEAF
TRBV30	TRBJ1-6	ARDSGANSPLH
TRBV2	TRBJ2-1	ASRRSQGPNEQF
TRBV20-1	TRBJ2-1	SARGSSGRTEQF
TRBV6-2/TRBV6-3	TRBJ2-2	ASSYTGLAGGANTGELF
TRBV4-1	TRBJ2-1	ASSQGPGQYNEQF
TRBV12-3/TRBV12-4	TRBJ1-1	ASSPGPSVNTEAF
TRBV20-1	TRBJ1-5	SARQTGGYQPQH
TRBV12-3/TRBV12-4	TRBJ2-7	ASSPREVGNEQY
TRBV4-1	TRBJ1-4	ASSQVPRATNEKLF
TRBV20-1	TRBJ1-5	SARDGAGPQH
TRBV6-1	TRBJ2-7	ASRGGQGAYEQY
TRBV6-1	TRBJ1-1	ASRATGEAF
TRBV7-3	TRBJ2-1	ASSLVGDTYNEQF
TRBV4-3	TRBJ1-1	ASSQDPLNTEAF
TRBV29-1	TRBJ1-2	SVQGGRSYGYT
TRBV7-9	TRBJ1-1	ASSPNRRPGTEAF
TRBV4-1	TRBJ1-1	ASSQVRTETEAF
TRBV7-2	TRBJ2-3	ASSATSGRAGTQY
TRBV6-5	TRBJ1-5	ASSYFGGVGQPQH
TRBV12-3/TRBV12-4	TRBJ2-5	ASSLAATSGQETQY
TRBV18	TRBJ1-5	ASTGDPNQPQH